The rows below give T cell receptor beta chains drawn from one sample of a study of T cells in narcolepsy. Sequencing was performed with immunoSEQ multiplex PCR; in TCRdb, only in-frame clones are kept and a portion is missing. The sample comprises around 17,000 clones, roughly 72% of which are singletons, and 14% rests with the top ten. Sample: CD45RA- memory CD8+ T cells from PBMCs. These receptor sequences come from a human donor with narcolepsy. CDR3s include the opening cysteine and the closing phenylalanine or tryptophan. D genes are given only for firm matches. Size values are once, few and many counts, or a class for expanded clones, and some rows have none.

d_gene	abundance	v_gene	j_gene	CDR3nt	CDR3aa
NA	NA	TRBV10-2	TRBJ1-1	TGCGCCAGTACAGGCGGTTCTGAAGCTTTCTTT	CASTGGSEAFF
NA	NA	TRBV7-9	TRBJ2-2	TGTGCCAGCAGCTTACCGCAGGGTGACACCGGGGAGCTGTTTTTT	CASSLPQGDTGELFF
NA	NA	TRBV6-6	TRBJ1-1	TGTGCCAGCAGTTGGAACACTGAAGCTTTCTTT	CASSWNTEAFF
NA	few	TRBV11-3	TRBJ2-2	TGTGCCAGCAGCTATGGGAGCGGGGAGCTGTTTTTT	CASSYGSGELFF
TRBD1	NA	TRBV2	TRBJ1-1	TGTGCCAGCAGTGAAGCAATGACAGGGATGAACACTGAAGCTTTCTTT	CASSEAMTGMNTEAFF
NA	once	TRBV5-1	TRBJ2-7	TGCGCCAGCACCTTGGCAGGGACCCAGAGCTCCTACGAGCAGTACTTC	CASTLAGTQSSYEQYF
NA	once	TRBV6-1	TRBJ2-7	TGTGCCAGCGGCTGGGGCTGGACCTACGAGCAGTACTTC	CASGWGWTYEQYF
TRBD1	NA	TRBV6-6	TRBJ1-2	TGTGCCAGCAGTTACTCTGGACAGGGCGGAGGTGGCTACACCTTC	CASSYSGQGGGGYTF
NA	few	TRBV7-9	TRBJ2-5	TGTGCCAGCGGGACTCTCGATGAGACCCAGTACTTC	CASGTLDETQYF
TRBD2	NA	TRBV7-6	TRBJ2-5	TGTGCCAGCAGCTTACTAGCGGGACAAGAGACCCAGTACTTC	CASSLLAGQETQYF
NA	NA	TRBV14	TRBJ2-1	TGTGCCAGCAGCCCAGATCGGGGCGGCCCATCCTACAATGAGCAGTTCTTC	CASSPDRGGPSYNEQFF
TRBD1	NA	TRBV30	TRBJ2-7	TGTGCCTGGAGTGTAGGGACAGTAGACGAGCAGTACTTC	CAWSVGTVDEQYF
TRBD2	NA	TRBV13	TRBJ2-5	TGTGCCAGCAGCCCCCTGGGTCGCGGGGGGCTCCAAGAGACCCAGTACTTC	CASSPLGRGGLQETQYF
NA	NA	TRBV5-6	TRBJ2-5	TGTGCCAGCGGGGACACGATGGGGGAGACCCAGTACTTC	CASGDTMGETQYF
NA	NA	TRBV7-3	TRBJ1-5	TGTGCCAGCAGCTTAGGACAGAATCAGCCCCAGCATTTT	CASSLGQNQPQHF
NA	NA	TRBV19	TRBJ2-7	TGTGCCAGTAGTATAGATCTGGGGGTAAAGGAGCAGTACTTC	CASSIDLGVKEQYF
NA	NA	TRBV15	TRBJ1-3	TGTGCCACCAGCATCGGAAACACCATATATTTT	CATSIGNTIYF
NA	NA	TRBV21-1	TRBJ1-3	TGTGCCAGCAGCAAAGGACAGGCGGTCTCCGGAAACACCATATATTTT	CASSKGQAVSGNTIYF
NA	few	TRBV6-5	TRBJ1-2	TGTGCCAGCAGCCCCCGGTTGGTGGGCTACACCTTC	CASSPRLVGYTF
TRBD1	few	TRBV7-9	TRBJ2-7	TGTGCCAGCAGCTTAGGGGACAGGTTATCCTACGAGCAGTACTTC	CASSLGDRLSYEQYF
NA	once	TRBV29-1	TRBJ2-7	TGCAGCGTTGAAGACCAGTCGTCCTCCTACGAGCAGTACTTC	CSVEDQSSSYEQYF
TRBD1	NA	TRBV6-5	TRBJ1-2	TGTGCCAGCAGTGCGACAGGGCCCCTCGGAGGCTACACCTTC	CASSATGPLGGYTF
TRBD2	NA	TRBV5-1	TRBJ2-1	TGCGCCAGCAGCCAAGGGACTAGCGGCTACAATGAGCAGTTCTTC	CASSQGTSGYNEQFF